A selection of T cell receptor beta chains follows, all from one sample in a study of Graves' ophthalmopathy and Graves' hyperthyroidism. TCRdb processed the multiplex PCR reads anew with MiXCR; each CDR3 protein has one entry. The data hold 400,000 to 500,000 distinct CDR3 sequences, with 20% to 25% observed a single time. Sequencing input: peripheral blood. These receptors were obtained from a woman aged 18-29 years with stable Graves' hyperthyroidism. Both conserved end residues are part of each CDR3.

J	V	CDR3
TRBJ2-7	TRBV12-3/TRBV12-4	CASSYTGNEQYF
TRBJ2-5	TRBV7-9	CASEALAHQETQYF
TRBJ1-2	TRBV27	CASSPRLGGNYGYTF
TRBJ2-7	TRBV4-1	CASSRNRDSNYEQYF
TRBJ2-7	TRBV6-1	CASSEGGWRREQYF
TRBJ2-5	TRBV28	CASSSQETKYF
TRBJ2-7	TRBV5-1	CASSSSTGTFHEQYF
TRBJ1-3	TRBV28	CAAVSSGNTIYF
TRBJ2-2	TRBV15	CATSSRGDGTGELFF
TRBJ2-7	TRBV6-2/TRBV6-3	CASRPLGSYEQYF
TRBJ1-2	TRBV6-1	CASRGGGYTF
TRBJ1-3	TRBV7-9	CASGELTWYNTIYF
TRBJ2-7	TRBV6-1	CASSEWTSTTPYEQYF